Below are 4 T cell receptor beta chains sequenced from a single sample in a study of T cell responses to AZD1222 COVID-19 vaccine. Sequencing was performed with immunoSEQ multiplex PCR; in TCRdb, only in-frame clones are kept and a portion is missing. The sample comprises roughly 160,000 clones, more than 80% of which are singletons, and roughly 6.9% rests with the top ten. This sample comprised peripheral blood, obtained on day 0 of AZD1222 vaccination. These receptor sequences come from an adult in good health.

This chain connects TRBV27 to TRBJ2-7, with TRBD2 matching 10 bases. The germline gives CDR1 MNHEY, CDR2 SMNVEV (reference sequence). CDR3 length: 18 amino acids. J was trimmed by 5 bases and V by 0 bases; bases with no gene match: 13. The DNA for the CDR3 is TGTGCCAGCAGTTTATCGGGGAACCCACTAGCGGGGTTTCACGAGCAGTACTTC. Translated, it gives CASSLSGNPLAGFHEQYF.

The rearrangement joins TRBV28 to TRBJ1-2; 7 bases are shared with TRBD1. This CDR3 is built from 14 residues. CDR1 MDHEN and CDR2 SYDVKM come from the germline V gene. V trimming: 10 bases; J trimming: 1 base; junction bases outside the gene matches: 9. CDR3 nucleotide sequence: TGTGCCACCCCCGGGCAGGGGGGTAACTATGGCTACACCTTC. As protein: CATPGQGGNYGYTF.

The CDR3 DNA sequence: TGTGCCAGCAGCTTAGGAACAGGTTCTGGATTTGGCTACACCTTC. Amino acid sequence: CASSLGTGSGFGYTF. V and J are TRBV7-9 and TRBJ1-2, with D perhaps TRBD1 (5 bases). Germline V gives CDR1 SEHNR, CDR2 FQNEAQ (reference sequence). Between the trimmed V and J ends, which lost 1 base and 7 bases, there was a span of 16 bases. The CDR3 runs 15 residues.

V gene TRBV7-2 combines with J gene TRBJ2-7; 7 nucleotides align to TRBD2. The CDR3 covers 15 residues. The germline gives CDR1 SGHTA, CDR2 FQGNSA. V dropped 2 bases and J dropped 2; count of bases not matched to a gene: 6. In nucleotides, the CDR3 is TGTGCCAGCAGCTTACTGGGGGGGGTCACCTACGAGCAGTACTTC. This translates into CASSLLGGVTYEQYF.